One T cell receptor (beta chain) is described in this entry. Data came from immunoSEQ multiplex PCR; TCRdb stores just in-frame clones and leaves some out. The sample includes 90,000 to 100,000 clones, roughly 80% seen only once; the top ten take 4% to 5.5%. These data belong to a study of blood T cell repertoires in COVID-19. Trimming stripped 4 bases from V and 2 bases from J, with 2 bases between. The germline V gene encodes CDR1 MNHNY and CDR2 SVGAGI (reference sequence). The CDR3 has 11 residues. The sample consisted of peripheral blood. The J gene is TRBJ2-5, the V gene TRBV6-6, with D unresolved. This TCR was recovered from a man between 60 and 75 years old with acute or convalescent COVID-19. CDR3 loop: CASSSQETQYF. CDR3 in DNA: TGTGCCAGCAGTTCGCAAGAGACCCAGTACTTC.